The TCR beta chain described here comes from a study of shared clonotypes between healthy human individuals. Findings and caveats of the study: Relative to clonotypes present in all four donors, those not shared had lower generation probabilities. Sharing across four donors was highest in naive CD4 (approximately 5%) and lowest in memory CD8 (roughly 0.4%).

On this clone: Antigen specificity is unknown.

Germline lookup yields CDR1 MGHDK and CDR2 SYGVNS. Trimming pared 10 bases from V and 4 bases from J, leaving 14 bases between. The CDR3 runs to 12 residues. Deep-level assay runs were performed. Method: immunoSEQ multiplex PCR; TCRdb's copy keeps in-frame clones and lacks some. In the table there are about 2 million clones, 95% of which are singletons. Caucasian adults living in Nashville, Tennessee, provided all samples. Sequenced input: naive CD4+ T cells sorted from blood. Specified subset: CD45RA+ positively selected. This TCR was sampled from a man aged 18 to 30 in good health. This chain links TRBV25-1 with TRBJ2-7; a possible D gene is TRBD1 (5 bases). CDR3 in DNA: TGTGCCACCCCTATTACAGGTTACGAGCAGTACTTC. Translated: CATPITGYEQYF.